The entry below describes one TCR beta chain. What it binds is unknown. The data stem from a study of cytomegalovirus exposure and HLA in healthy donors. Broader study findings: Reported performance of the classifier showed diagnosis of cytomegalovirus status with high specificity and sensitivity. Confirmation was obtained in vitro that a few CMV-associated chains are specific for CMV antigens.

V lost 4 bases and J lost 2; bases outside the gene matches: 3. There are 14 residues in the CDR3. The germline V gene encodes CDR1 SGHRS and CDR2 YFSETQ. The PCR employed 60 Vbeta primers together with 13 Jbeta primers. The method was immunoSEQ multiplex PCR; TCRdb's version includes in-frame clones alone and lacks a portion of them. In the table there are 110,000 to 150,000 clones, approximately 68% of which are singletons. The TCR was taken from a man aged 60-69 years in good health and CMV-seronegative. The chain joins TRBV5-1 to TRBJ2-7; 10 bases match TRBD1. The sample comprised PBMCs. This chain's CDR3 is CASSPGTGAYEQYF. CDR3 bases: TGCGCCAGCAGCCCCGGGACAGGGGCCTACGAGCAGTACTTC.